This TCR beta chain was identified during a study of T cells in Graves' hyperthyroidism and ophthalmopathy. From RNA transcripts, TCR beta CDR3 regions were amplified. First-round RT-PCR of the TCR CDR3 relied on the HTBI primer set. TCRdb re-analysed the multiplex PCR reads in MiXCR, keeping a single row per CDR3 protein. This repertoire shows over 650,000 distinct CDR3 sequences, 45% found once; its top ten account for less than 9.5%. This clonotype was found once. Its antigen is unknown. Trimming cost V 8 bases and J 0 bases, with 7 bases left between them. Germline V CDR1 and CDR2: SQVTM, ANQGSEA. There are 11 residues in the CDR3. Notes on the study in general: The model made its ophthalmopathy prediction, and onset followed a median 6.5 months later. A 13 V-J signature model discriminated ophthalmopathy versus stable hyperthyroidism. Appearing also in blood were most of the thyroid clonotypes expanded above 0.001.

This receptor was taken from an adult man with Graves' disease, either hyperthyroidism or ophthalmopathy (not recorded which). The source material was peripheral blood or thyroid tissue (not recorded which). V gene TRBV29-1 combines with J gene TRBJ1-1, with D unresolved. CDR3 region: CSFALNTEAFF. CDR3 sequence (DNA): TGCAGCTTCGCCCTGAACACTGAAGCTTTCTTT.